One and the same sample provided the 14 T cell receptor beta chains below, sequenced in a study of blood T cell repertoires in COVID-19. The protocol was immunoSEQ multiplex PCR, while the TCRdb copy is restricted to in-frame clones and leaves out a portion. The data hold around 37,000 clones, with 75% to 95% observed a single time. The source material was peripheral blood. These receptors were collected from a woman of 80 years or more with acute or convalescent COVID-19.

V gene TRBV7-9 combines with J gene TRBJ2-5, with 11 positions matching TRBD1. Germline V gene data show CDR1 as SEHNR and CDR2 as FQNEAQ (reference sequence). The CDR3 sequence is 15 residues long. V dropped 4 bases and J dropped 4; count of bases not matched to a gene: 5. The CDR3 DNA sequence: TGTGCCAGCAGCTCTGGGACAGGGGGGGGAGAGACCCAGTACTTC. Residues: CASSSGTGGGETQYF. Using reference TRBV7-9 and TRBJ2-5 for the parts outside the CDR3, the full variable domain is DTGVSQNPRHKITKRGQNVTFRCDPISEHNRLYWYRQTLGQGPEFLTYFQNEAQLEKSRLLSDRFSAERPKGSFSTLEIQRTEQGDSAMYLCASSSGTGGGETQYFGPGTRLLVL.

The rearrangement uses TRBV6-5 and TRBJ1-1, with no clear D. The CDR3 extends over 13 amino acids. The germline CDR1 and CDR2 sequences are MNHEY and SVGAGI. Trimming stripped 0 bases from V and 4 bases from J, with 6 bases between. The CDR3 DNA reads TGTGCCAGCAGTTACTCGACTGTCACTGAAGCTTTCTTT. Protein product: CASSYSTVTEAFF.

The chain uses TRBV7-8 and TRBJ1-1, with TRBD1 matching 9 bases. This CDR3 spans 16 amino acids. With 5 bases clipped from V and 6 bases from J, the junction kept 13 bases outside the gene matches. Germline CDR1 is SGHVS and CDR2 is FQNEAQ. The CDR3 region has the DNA TGTGCCAGCAGCACTCCCGGGACAGGGAAGACTGCTGAAGCTTTCTTT. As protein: CASSTPGTGKTAEAFF. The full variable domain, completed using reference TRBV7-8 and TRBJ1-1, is GAGVSQSPRYKVAKRGQDVALRCDPISGHVSLFWYQQALGQGPEFLTYFQNEAQLDKSGLPSDRFFAERPEGSVSTLKIQRTQQEDSAVYLCASSTPGTGKTAEAFFGQGTRLTVV.

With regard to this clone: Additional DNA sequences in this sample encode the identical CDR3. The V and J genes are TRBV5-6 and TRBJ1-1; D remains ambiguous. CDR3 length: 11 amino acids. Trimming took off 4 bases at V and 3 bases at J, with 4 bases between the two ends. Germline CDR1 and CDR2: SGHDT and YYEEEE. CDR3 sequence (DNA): TGTGCCAGCAGCCGGGACACTGAAGCTTTCTTT. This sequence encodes CASSRDTEAFF.

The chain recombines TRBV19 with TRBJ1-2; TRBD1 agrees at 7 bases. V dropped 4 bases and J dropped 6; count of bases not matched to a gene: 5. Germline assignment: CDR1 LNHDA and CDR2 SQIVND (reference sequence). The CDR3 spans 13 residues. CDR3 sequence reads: CASSNRGGNGYTF. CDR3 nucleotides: TGTGCCAGTAGTAACAGGGGAGGAAATGGCTACACCTTC.

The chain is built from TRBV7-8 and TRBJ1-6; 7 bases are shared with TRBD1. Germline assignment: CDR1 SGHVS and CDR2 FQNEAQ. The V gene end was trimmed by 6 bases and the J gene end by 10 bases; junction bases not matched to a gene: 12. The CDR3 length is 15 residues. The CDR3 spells CASSFQTGPGSPLHF. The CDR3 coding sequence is TGTGCCAGCAGTTTCCAGACAGGGCCCGGGTCACCCCTCCACTTT.

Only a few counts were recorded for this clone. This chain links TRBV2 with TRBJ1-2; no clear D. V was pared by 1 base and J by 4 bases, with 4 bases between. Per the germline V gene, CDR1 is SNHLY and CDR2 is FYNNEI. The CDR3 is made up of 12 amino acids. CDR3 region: CASSEGAYGYTF. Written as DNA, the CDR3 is TGTGCCAGCAGTGAAGGGGCCTATGGCTACACCTTC.

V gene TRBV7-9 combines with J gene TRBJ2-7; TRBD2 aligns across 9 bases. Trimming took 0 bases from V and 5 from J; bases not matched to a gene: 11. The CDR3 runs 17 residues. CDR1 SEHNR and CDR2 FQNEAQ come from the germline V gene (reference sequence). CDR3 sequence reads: CASSLAGASGVWNEQYF. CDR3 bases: TGTGCCAGCAGCTTAGCGGGAGCTAGCGGGGTCTGGAACGAGCAGTACTTC.

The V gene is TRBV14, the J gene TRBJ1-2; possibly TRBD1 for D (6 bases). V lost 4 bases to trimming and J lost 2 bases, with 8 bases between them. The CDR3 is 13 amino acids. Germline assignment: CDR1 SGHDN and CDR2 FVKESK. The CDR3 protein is CASSPGQNYGYTF. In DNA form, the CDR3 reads TGTGCCAGCAGCCCGGGACAAAACTATGGCTACACCTTC.

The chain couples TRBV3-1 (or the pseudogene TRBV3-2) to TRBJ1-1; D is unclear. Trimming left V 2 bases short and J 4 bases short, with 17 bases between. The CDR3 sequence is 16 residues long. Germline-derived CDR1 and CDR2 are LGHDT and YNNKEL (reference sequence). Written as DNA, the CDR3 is TGTGCCAGCAGCCAAAAAGGCCCATATGCAGGCACTGAAGCTTTCTTT. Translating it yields CASSQKGPYAGTEAFF.

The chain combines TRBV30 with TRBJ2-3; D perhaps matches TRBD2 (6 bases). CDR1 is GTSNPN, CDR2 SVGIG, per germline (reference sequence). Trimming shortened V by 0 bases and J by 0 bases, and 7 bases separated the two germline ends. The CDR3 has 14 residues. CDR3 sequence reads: CAWSVGGSTDTQYF. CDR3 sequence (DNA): TGTGCCTGGAGTGTTGGGGGGAGCACAGATACGCAGTATTTT.

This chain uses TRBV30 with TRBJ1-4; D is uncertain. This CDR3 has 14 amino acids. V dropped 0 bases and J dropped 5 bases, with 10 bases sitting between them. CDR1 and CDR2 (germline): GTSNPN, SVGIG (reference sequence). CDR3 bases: TGTGCCTGGAGTGTAAACGGACTGAATGAAAAACTGTTTTTT. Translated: CAWSVNGLNEKLFF. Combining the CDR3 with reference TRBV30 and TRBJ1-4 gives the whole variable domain SQTIHQWPATLVQPVGSPLSLECTVEGTSNPNLYWYRQAAGRGLQLLFYSVGIGQISSEVPQNLSASRPQDRQFILSSKKLLLSDSGFYLCAWSVNGLNEKLFFGSGTQLSVL.

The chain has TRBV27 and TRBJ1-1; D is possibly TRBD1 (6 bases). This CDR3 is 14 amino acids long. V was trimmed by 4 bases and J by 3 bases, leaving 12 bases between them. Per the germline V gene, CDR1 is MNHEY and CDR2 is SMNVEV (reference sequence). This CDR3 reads CASSSRGRDTEAFF. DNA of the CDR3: TGTGCCAGCAGTTCCAGGGGCAGGGACACTGAAGCTTTCTTT.

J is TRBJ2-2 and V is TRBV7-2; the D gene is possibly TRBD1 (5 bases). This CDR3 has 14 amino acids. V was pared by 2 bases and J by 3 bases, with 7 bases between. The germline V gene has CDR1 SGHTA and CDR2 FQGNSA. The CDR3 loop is CASSLRGYTGELFF. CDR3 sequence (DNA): TGTGCCAGCAGCTTAAGGGGATACACCGGGGAGCTGTTTTTT.